The 31 T cell receptor beta chains below come from one sample, sequenced in a study of T-cell reconstitution after alpha-beta-depleted transplantation in children. Preparation of the TCRbeta library used unique molecular identifiers. MiXCR, applied by TCRdb to the PCR reads, yields one record per CDR3 protein. Among 200,000 to 250,000 distinct CDR3 sequences, about 12% were seen once, and the ten largest hold over 2.5%. The source material was PBMCs from the stem cell graft donor, sampled from the stem cell graft. These receptors were obtained from a human donor who donated a stem cell graft to a child with acute lymphoblastic leukemia.

The V gene is TRBV28, the J gene TRBJ2-7; 7 nucleotides align to TRBD1. This CDR3 region has 13 residues. The V gene end was trimmed by 6 bases and the J gene end by 4 bases; junction bases not matched to a gene: 6. CDR1 and CDR2 from the germline V gene are MDHEN and SYDVKM. The CDR3 DNA sequence: TGTGCCAGCAGCCGCTCACAGGGGTACGAGCAGTACTTC. It specifies CASSRSQGYEQYF.

This clonotype has at least ten counts. The V gene is TRBV5-6, the J gene TRBJ2-7; no definite D call. The germline V gene has CDR1 SGHDT and CDR2 YYEEEE. This CDR3 contains 12 residues. V was trimmed by 2 bases and J by 4 bases, leaving 7 bases between them. The CDR3 sequence: CASSFRVYEQYF. CDR3 DNA: TGTGCCAGCAGCTTTCGAGTTTACGAGCAGTACTTC.

As to this clonotype: It may be a read error: a sequence one base away is much more abundant. The chain joins TRBV28 to TRBJ1-5, with TRBD1 identical over 7 bases. This CDR3 comprises 15 residues. The germline gives CDR1 MDHEN, CDR2 SYDVKM. This CDR3 is CAGRPNRGANQPQHF. The CDR3 DNA follows: TGTGCCGGCAGGCCCAACAGGGGAGCGAATCAGCCCCAGCATTTT.

At least ten counts were recorded for this clonotype. The J gene is TRBJ2-5, the V gene TRBV5-5; maybe TRBD1 (6 bases). Trimming removed 3 bases from V and 5 bases from J, with 17 bases in between. The CDR3 consists of 15 residues. In germline, CDR1 is SGHKS, CDR2 YYEKEE (reference sequence). In DNA form, the CDR3 reads TGTGCCAGCAGCTCAGTACAGGGTAGGGGGGAGACCCAGTACTTC. It encodes CASSSVQGRGETQYF.

This clonotype was seen repeatedly, ten times or more. The chain links TRBV6-1 to TRBJ2-7, with D perhaps matching TRBD2 (6 bases). The CDR3 is 15 residues long. V was shortened by 1 base and J by 0 bases, with 10 bases between the two germline ends. CDR1 and CDR2 (germline): MNHNS, SASEGT. The CDR3 sequence is CASSEGREVSYEQYF. The CDR3 DNA reads as TGTGCCAGCAGTGAAGGGAGGGAGGTCTCCTACGAGCAGTACTTC.

Remarks on this clonotype: A much bigger clone sits one base away, suggesting this may be a read error. The chain joins TRBV29-1 to TRBJ1-2; 7 bases fit TRBD1. Germline V gene sequence: CDR1 SQVTM, CDR2 ANQGSEA. J gave up 2 bases and V 5 bases, and 11 bases lay outside the gene matches. This CDR3 contains 15 residues. The CDR3 loop is CSVPLKDRTNYGYTF. As DNA, the CDR3 is TGCAGCGTTCCCTTGAAGGACAGGACAAACTATGGCTACACCTTC.

This clonotype was detected ten times or more. This chain connects TRBV18 to TRBJ2-5; the D gene is possibly TRBD1 (6 bases). The CDR3 is 13 amino acids. Between the trimmed V and J ends, which lost 5 bases and 5 bases, there was a span of 12 bases. Germline CDR1 KGHSH, CDR2 LQKENI. The CDR3 coding sequence is TGTGCCAGCTCATCCAGGGGAACGGAGACCCAGTACTTC. Translation gives CASSSRGTETQYF.

Many counts were recorded for this clonotype. The chain employs TRBV6-5 and TRBJ2-5; D uncertain. Germline lookup yields CDR1 MNHEY and CDR2 SVGAGI. The CDR3 has 13 residues. V dropped 5 bases and J dropped 6 bases, with 13 bases sitting between them. The CDR3 loop reads CASSRREGKTQYF. As DNA, the CDR3 is TGTGCCAGCAGTCGTAGAGAAGGGAAGACCCAGTACTTC.

This clonotype was recorded at least ten times. The chain joins TRBV20-1 to TRBJ1-2; tentative D call: TRBD1 (5 bases). V lost 6 bases to trimming and J lost 4 bases, with 18 bases between them. CDR1 and CDR2 from the germline V gene are DFQATT and SNEGSKA (reference sequence). CDR3 length equals 14 residues. The CDR3 DNA follows: TGCAGTGCCACTAATCCGACGGACATCTATGGCTACACCTTC. Protein: CSATNPTDIYGYTF.

Note on this clonotype: A much larger clone differs by one base, so this may be a read error. The V gene is TRBV12-3 or TRBV12-4, the J gene TRBJ2-2; 10 nucleotides align to TRBD1. The CDR3 runs to 16 residues. The CDR3 is CDSSPGQGRNTGELFF. The CDR3 DNA sequence: TGTGACAGCAGTCCGGGACAGGGGCGAAACACCGGGGAGCTGTTTTTT.

At least ten counts were recorded for this clonotype. The chain carries TRBV5-1 and TRBJ1-2, with D tentatively TRBD1 (5 bases). Germline CDR1 is SGHRS and CDR2 is YFSETQ. The CDR3 consists of 13 residues. Trimming removed 2 bases from V and 6 bases from J, with 11 bases in between. CDR3 amino acids: CASSLRGDDGYTF. The CDR3 DNA sequence: TGCGCCAGCAGCTTACGGGGGGATGATGGCTACACCTTC.

This clonotype came up many times. V gene TRBV12-3 or TRBV12-4 combines with J gene TRBJ1-5, with no clear D. This CDR3 has 12 amino acids. V was shortened by 6 bases and J by 6 bases, with 9 bases between the two germline ends. For the CDR3, the DNA is TGTGCCAGCAGCCCAGGAACTCAGCCCCAGCATTTT. Protein sequence: CASSPGTQPQHF.

This clonotype appeared many times. The CDR3 region is CASSPQRVAGYKFF. The CDR3 DNA sequence: TGTGCCAGCAGCCCCCAGAGGGTAGCGGGGTATAAGTTCTTC. The gene calls are TRBV7-8 and TRBJ2-1; 8 bases match TRBD2. Per the germline V gene, CDR1 is SGHVS and CDR2 is FQNEAQ. The CDR3 length is 14 residues. The junction had 14 bases not matched to a gene; V was cut back by 5 bases and J by 14 bases.

This clonotype was observed at least ten times. This chain uses TRBV29-1 with TRBJ2-7; D uncertain. Germline V CDR1 and CDR2: SQVTM, ANQGSEA. The length of the CDR3 is 12 residues. Deletions cut 6 bases from V and 4 bases from J, with 13 bases between. CDR3 amino acids: CSVLGLSYEQYF. CDR3 nucleotide sequence: TGCAGCGTCCTCGGCCTCTCATACGAGCAGTACTTC.

The table lists this clonotype with many counts. Written as DNA, the CDR3 is TGTGCCAGCAGCCCAGGACAGGGGGAGGTCAACGAGCAGTACTTC. Protein sequence: CASSPGQGEVNEQYF. The V gene is TRBV11-2, the J gene TRBJ2-7; 10 bases fit TRBD1. Germline values: CDR1 SGHAT, CDR2 FQNNGV. With 5 bases clipped from V and 5 bases from J, the junction kept 9 bases outside the gene matches. The CDR3 is 15 amino acids. Full variable domain (remainder filled in from reference TRBV11-2 and TRBJ2-7): EAGVAQSPRYKIIEKRQSVAFWCNPISGHATLYWYQQILGQGPKLLIQFQNNGVVDDSQLPKDRFSAERLKGVDSTLKIQPAKLEDSAVYLCASSPGQGEVNEQYFGPGTRLTVT.

This clonotype was counted many times. This sequence joins TRBV15 and TRBJ2-1; tentatively, D is TRBD2 (6 bases). Looked up from germline, CDR1 is LNHNV and CDR2 is YYDKDF (reference sequence). The V end was cut by 0 bases, the J end by 12 bases, with 21 bases between. This CDR3 is built from 16 residues. The CDR3 region is CATSRDRRDSTLGQFF. The CDR3 DNA reads TGTGCCACCAGCAGAGACCGTCGGGACTCGACCCTCGGGCAGTTCTTC.

Many counts were recorded for this clonotype. The chain uses TRBV6-1 and TRBJ1-5; the match to TRBD1 covers 7 bases. This CDR3 contains 15 residues. The J segment lost 6 bases and the V segment lost 6 bases, leaving 11 bases of the junction unmatched. Germline assignment: CDR1 MNHNS and CDR2 SASEGT. CDR3 nucleotides: TGTGCCAGCAGAAGGAACAGGGGTAGGGGTCAGCCCCAGCATTTT. Translation gives CASRRNRGRGQPQHF.

The genes are TRBV30 and TRBJ1-2; 8 positions agree with TRBD1. Germline loops: CDR1 GTSNPN, CDR2 SVGIG (reference sequence). The V gene end was trimmed by 2 bases and the J gene end by 6 bases; junction bases not matched to a gene: 8. The CDR3 totals 14 residues. This CDR3 reads CAWSSETGVHGYTF. The CDR3 bases are TGTGCCTGGAGTTCCGAGACAGGGGTGCATGGCTACACCTTC.

This clonotype was observed many times. The chain is built from TRBV15 and TRBJ1-1, with D unclear. From germline, CDR1 is LNHNV and CDR2 YYDKDF (reference sequence). This CDR3 has 12 amino acids. Deletions cut 0 bases from V and 11 bases from J, with 10 bases between. CDR3 amino acids: CATSRDLGSAFF. As DNA, the CDR3 is TGTGCCACCAGCAGAGATTTGGGAAGTGCTTTCTTT. The full variable domain, its missing parts supplied by reference TRBV15 and TRBJ1-1, is DAMVIQNPRYQVTQFGKPVTLSCSQTLNHNVMYWYQQKSSQAPKLLFHYYDKDFNNEADTPDNFQSRRPNTSFCFLDIRSPGLGDTAMYLCATSRDLGSAFFGQGTRLTVV.

This clonotype has at least ten counts. This chain links TRBV10-3 with TRBJ2-3; possibly TRBD2 for D (6 bases). CDR1 is ENHRY, CDR2 SYGVKD, per germline. The CDR3 length is 15 residues. V lost 4 bases and J lost 1, with 12 bases in between. The CDR3 sequence is CAISVRGGGTDTQYF. For the CDR3, the DNA is TGTGCCATCAGTGTCCGCGGCGGGGGCACAGATACGCAGTATTTT.

This clonotype showed up many times. The J gene is TRBJ2-7, the V gene TRBV20-1; D remains unclear. Trimming pared 2 bases from V and 6 bases from J, leaving 8 bases between. Germline V CDR1 and CDR2: DFQATT, SNEGSKA (reference sequence). The CDR3 loop spans 11 amino acids. The CDR3 bases are TGCAGTGCTAGATTGGTTGGCGAGCAGTACTTC. Amino acids: CSARLVGEQYF.

This clonotype was counted many times. This chain uses TRBV12-3 or TRBV12-4 with TRBJ2-5; possible D gene TRBD2, 6 bases. This CDR3 comprises 12 residues. V lost 8 bases and J lost 4, with 11 bases in between. The CDR3 bases are TGTGCCAGCTCGATGGAGGGAGAGACCCAGTACTTC. Translated, it gives CASSMEGETQYF.

This clonotype was observed at least ten times. The chain is built from TRBV29-1 and TRBJ2-3; 9 positions match TRBD1. V trimming: 2 bases; J trimming: 4 bases; junction bases outside the gene matches: 4. The CDR3 covers 14 residues. The germline CDR1 and CDR2 sequences are SQVTM and ANQGSEA. The CDR3 loop reads CSVETTGGPDTQYF. CDR3 nucleotides: TGCAGCGTTGAAACAACAGGGGGCCCAGATACGCAGTATTTT.

V is TRBV20-1 and J is TRBJ2-7, with TRBD2 matching over 15 bases. CDR3 length: 18 residues. Germline V gene lookup returns CDR1 DFQATT and CDR2 SNEGSKA (reference sequence). With V trimmed by 0 bases and J by 1 base, 7 bases remained unmatched. Here the CDR3 reads CSARDAGTSGGTSYEQYF. The CDR3 DNA sequence: TGCAGTGCTAGAGACGCCGGGACTAGCGGGGGGACTTCCTACGAGCAGTACTTC.

This clonotype came up a few times. The chain combines TRBV7-9 with TRBJ2-1; TRBD2 is a possible D gene (5 bases). The V gene's germline CDR1 is SEHNR and CDR2 FQNEAQ (reference sequence). Trimming stripped 8 bases from V and 2 bases from J, with 16 bases between. The CDR3 totals 15 residues. The CDR3 loop is CASSRLTGTYNEQFF. CDR3 nucleotides: TGTGCCAGCTCCCGGCTTACCGGGACCTACAATGAGCAGTTCTTC.

The table lists this clonotype with many counts. This chain connects TRBV14 to TRBJ1-2, with unresolved D. The CDR3 consists of 15 residues. CDR1 and CDR2 from the germline V gene are SGHDN and FVKESK. The germline V and J ends were trimmed by 1 base and 0 bases, with 9 bases remaining between them. The CDR3 region is CASSQAGSSNYGYTF. CDR3 in DNA: TGTGCCAGCAGCCAAGCGGGATCTTCTAACTATGGCTACACCTTC.

This clonotype appeared many times. The CDR3 coding sequence is TGTGCCAGTAGTATTCCCAGGGGGCAGGGGAACACTGAAGCTTTCTTT. Amino acid sequence: CASSIPRGQGNTEAFF. The J gene is TRBJ1-1, the V gene TRBV19; 8 bases line up with TRBD1. The CDR3 is 16 residues long. After removal of 3 bases from V and 1 base from J, the junction contained 7 bases not matched to a gene. Germline V gives CDR1 LNHDA, CDR2 SQIVND (reference sequence).

In the case of this clonotype: The junction differs from germline at one of its ends, possibly a read error. The V gene is TRBV18, the J gene TRBJ2-1; D not resolved. The CDR3 is 14 residues long. Germline loops: CDR1 KGHSH, CDR2 LQKENI. The CDR3 DNA reads TGTGCCAGCTCATCACCGGAGAAAAACAATGAGCAGTTCTTC. It codes for CASSSPEKNNEQFF.

At least ten counts were recorded for this clonotype. The chain links TRBV25-1 to TRBJ2-5; 7 bases map to TRBD1. Germline values: CDR1 MGHDK, CDR2 SYGVNS. The CDR3 is 16 residues long. The ends lost 2 bases at V and 8 bases at J; junction bases unmatched: 14. The CDR3 spells CASSEIPAASGGTQYF. In nucleotides, the CDR3 is TGTGCCAGCAGTGAAATTCCCGCTGCTTCAGGGGGTACCCAGTACTTC.

This clonotype was observed many times. The chain joins TRBV7-9 to TRBJ2-1, with 8 bases aligning to TRBD2. This CDR3 comprises 15 residues. Per the germline V gene, CDR1 is SEHNR and CDR2 is FQNEAQ (reference sequence). V shed 4 bases and J 8 bases; nucleotides not matched to a gene: 10. DNA for the CDR3: TGTGCCAGCAGCTCGACTAGCGCCTTGGAGGATGAGCAGTTCTTC. It encodes CASSSTSALEDEQFF.

In its sample, this clonotype was seen many times. The chain combines TRBV5-1 with TRBJ2-2, with D unclear. CDR1 and CDR2 from the germline V gene are SGHRS and YFSETQ. The CDR3 totals 15 residues. The V gene lost 6 bases and the J gene lost 6 bases, with 18 bases spanning the gap. In DNA, the CDR3 is TGCGCCAGCAACGGCGGCCCCGCGTTGGCCGGGGAGCTGTTTTTT. Residues: CASNGGPALAGELFF. Based on the CDR3 plus reference TRBV5-1 and TRBJ2-2, the full variable domain is KAGVTQTPRYLIKTRGQQVTLSCSPISGHRSVSWYQQTPGQGLQFLFEYFSETQRNKGNFPGRFSGRQFSNSRSEMNVSTLELGDSALYLCASNGGPALAGELFFGEGSRLTVL.